This is a list of T cell receptor beta chains from one sample in a study of T cells in Graves' hyperthyroidism and ophthalmopathy. MiXCR, applied by TCRdb to the multiplex PCR reads, yields one record per CDR3 protein. This table has 350,000 to 400,000 distinct CDR3 sequences, under 15% appearing once. What was sequenced was blood. The source is a woman in her twenties or thirties with Graves' hyperthyroidism. Each CDR3 is given with its conserved first and last residue. D genes are given only for firm matches. The size of a clone is reported for some rows only, either as once, few or many, or as a class for expanded clones.

d_gene,v_gene,abundance,j_gene,CDR3aa,CDR3nt
NA,TRBV28,few,TRBJ2-6,CASSLWGGGANVLTF,TGTGCCAGCAGTTTATGGGGTGGTGGGGCCAACGTCCTGACTTTC
NA,TRBV19,NA,TRBJ2-1,CASSIAAGGSYNEQFF,TGTGCCAGTAGTATCGCCGCAGGGGGGTCCTACAATGAGCAGTTCTTC
TRBD1,TRBV2,NA,TRBJ2-2,CASSDGRRDRAGELFF,TGTGCCAGCAGTGACGGCCGCCGGGACAGGGCCGGGGAGCTGTTTTTT
TRBD1,TRBV29-1,many,TRBJ2-3,CSCTGGASDTQYF,TGCAGCTGTACAGGGGGCGCGTCAGATACGCAGTATTTT
NA,TRBV20-1,many,TRBJ1-5,CSARAGYNQPQHF,TGCAGTGCTAGGGCAGGGTACAATCAGCCCCAGCATTTT
TRBD2,TRBV7-9,many,TRBJ2-1,CASSLLAGGPNNEQFF,TGTGCCAGCAGCCTATTAGCGGGAGGGCCTAACAATGAGCAGTTCTTC
TRBD1,TRBV29-1,NA,TRBJ2-7,CSVETTGTGISEQYF,TGCAGCGTTGAAACAACCGGGACAGGGATCTCCGAGCAGTACTTC
NA,TRBV10-3,few,TRBJ1-2,CAISESGQPHGYTF,TGTGCCATCAGTGAGTCTGGGCAGCCTCATGGCTACACCTTC
TRBD2,TRBV6-2/TRBV6-3,many,TRBJ2-7,CASSGHPVASGRPGYEQYF,TGTGCCAGCAGTGGCCACCCGGTGGCTAGCGGGAGGCCCGGCTACGAGCAGTACTTC
TRBD1,TRBV19,NA,TRBJ1-5,CASLARDRNQPQHF,TGTGCCAGTCTCGCCCGGGACAGAAATCAGCCCCAGCATTTT
NA,TRBV5-1,few,TRBJ2-7,CASSFILRGPYYEQYF,TGCGCCAGCAGCTTCATCCTCCGCGGACCTTACTACGAGCAGTACTTC
NA,TRBV30,many,TRBJ1-4,CAWRKGGGEKLFF,TGTGCCTGGAGGAAGGGGGGAGGTGAAAAACTGTTTTTT
TRBD2,TRBV19,NA,TRBJ2-7,CASSMASGSSYEQYF,TGTGCCAGTAGTATGGCCAGCGGGAGCTCCTACGAGCAGTACTTC
TRBD1,TRBV5-1,many,TRBJ1-1,CASSLMGQGNTEAFF,TGCGCCAGCAGCTTGATGGGACAGGGTAATACTGAAGCTTTCTTT
NA,TRBV12-3/TRBV12-4,many,TRBJ2-4,CASSFFGQGNNIQYF,NA
TRBD2,TRBV2,NA,TRBJ2-7,CASNPGLAGIEQYF,TGTGCCAGCAACCCGGGACTAGCGGGAATCGAGCAGTACTTC
NA,TRBV5-1,few,TRBJ2-6,CASSLGDTAGANVLTF,TGCGCCAGCAGCTTGGGGGACACAGCTGGGGCCAACGTCCTGACTTTC
NA,TRBV3-1,NA,TRBJ2-4,CASSPASSLLAKNIQYF,TGTGCCAGCAGCCCCGCTTCGAGCCTTCTAGCCAAAAACATTCAGTACTTC
NA,TRBV28,many,TRBJ1-5,CASSLFAGIEYQPQHF,TGTGCCAGCAGTTTATTTGCGGGGATAGAGTATCAGCCCCAGCATTTT
TRBD2,TRBV15,few,TRBJ2-1,CATSRVRGGTSGNEQFF,TGTGCCACCAGCAGAGTCAGAGGTGGGACTAGCGGAAATGAGCAGTTCTTC
TRBD2,TRBV3-1,many,TRBJ2-5,CASSPELAGGFQETQYF,TGTGCCAGCAGCCCAGAACTAGCGGGCGGCTTCCAAGAGACCCAGTACTTC
NA,TRBV18,many,TRBJ2-1,CASSNQGEQFF,TGTGCCAGCTCGAACCAGGGGGAGCAGTTCTTC
NA,TRBV20-1,few,TRBJ1-4,CSARDGRRGANEKLFF,TGCAGTGCTAGAGACGGCAGGCGGGGGGCTAATGAAAAACTGTTTTTT
NA,TRBV7-2,few,TRBJ1-1,CASSSPGGNTEAFF,TGTGCCAGCAGCTCCCCCGGGGGGAACACTGAAGCTTTCTTT
NA,TRBV20-1,many,TRBJ1-5,CSALTGSNQPQHF,TGCAGTGCATTAACAGGGAGCAATCAGCCCCAGCATTTT
TRBD2,TRBV11-2,many,TRBJ2-5,CASRSLAGWGTQETQYF,TGTGCCAGCAGGTCACTAGCGGGGTGGGGGACCCAAGAGACCCAGTACTTC
NA,TRBV9,NA,TRBJ1-2,CASSVGGREDYGYTF,TGTGCCAGCAGCGTAGGTGGCAGGGAGGACTATGGCTACACCTTC
NA,TRBV6-6,many,TRBJ2-1,CASSYSAVAVSSYNEQFF,TGTGCCAGCAGTTACTCAGCGGTAGCGGTTAGCTCCTACAATGAGCAGTTCTTC
NA,TRBV7-9,many,TRBJ2-1,CASSLSFGYNEQFF,TGTGCCAGCAGCTTGAGTTTCGGGTACAATGAGCAGTTCTTC
TRBD2,TRBV19,few,TRBJ2-7,CASSIASGSQFSYEQYF,TGTGCCAGTAGTATCGCGAGCGGGAGCCAGTTTTCCTACGAGCAGTACTTC
NA,TRBV6-1,NA,TRBJ1-1,CAGSEPVAASEAFF,TGTGCCGGCAGCGAACCGGTGGCAGCATCTGAAGCTTTCTTT
NA,TRBV28,many,TRBJ2-5,CASSLGGGRGVTQYF,TGTGCCAGCAGTTTAGGAGGGGGCAGGGGGGTGACCCAGTACTTC
TRBD2,TRBV5-1,many,TRBJ2-3,CASSSGLAGADTQYF,TGCGCCAGCAGCTCGGGACTAGCGGGCGCAGATACGCAGTATTTT
NA,TRBV12-3/TRBV12-4,many,TRBJ2-2,CASSKQGNTGELFF,TGTGCCAGCAGCAAGCAGGGGAACACCGGGGAGCTGTTTTTT
TRBD1,TRBV25-1,NA,TRBJ2-7,CASSAGQTSSYEQYF,TGTGCCAGCAGTGCGGGACAGACGAGCTCCTACGAGCAGTACTTC
NA,TRBV28,many,TRBJ2-1,CASSPGVGANEQFF,TGTGCCAGCAGTCCTGGTGTCGGGGCCAATGAGCAGTTCTTC
NA,TRBV19,few,TRBJ2-1,CASKVSDLLNEQFF,TGTGCCAGTAAGGTTTCGGACTTACTTAATGAGCAGTTCTTC